Listed below are T cell receptor beta chains from one sample, sequenced in a study of blood T cells in healthy people across ages. TCRdb used MiXCR to reprocess the 5' RACE reads, holding one entry per CDR3 protein. The data show roughly 930,000 distinct CDR3 sequences, approximately 49% seen once. The sample comprised blood. Receptors were obtained from a man aged 30 to 45 in good health. Both conserved end residues are part of each CDR3. A D gene is named only where the DNA matches it firmly. The size of a clone is reported for some rows only, either as once, few or many, or as a class for expanded clones.

v_call: TRBV25-1
clone_size: -
d_call: -
j_call: TRBJ2-7
cdr3_nt: TGTGCCAGCAGTTTCAGGGGGGGGACAGGCAACGAGCAGTACTTC
cdr3_aa: CASSFRGGTGNEQYF

v_call: TRBV4-1
clone_size: few
d_call: -
j_call: TRBJ2-4
cdr3_nt: TGCGCCAGCAGCCAAGAAACTCTGGAGGAGCAGTACTTC
cdr3_aa: CASSQETLEEQYF

v_call: TRBV7-9
clone_size: -
d_call: -
j_call: TRBJ1-4
cdr3_nt: TGTGCCAGCAGCTTAGAGGAGGGGCTGGGGGAAAAACTGTTTTTT
cdr3_aa: CASSLEEGLGEKLFF

v_call: TRBV5-1
clone_size: -
d_call: TRBD2
j_call: TRBJ2-1
cdr3_nt: TGCGCCAACAGCCCTGAGACTAGCGGGGGGGCCCCCTACAATGAGCAGTTCTTC
cdr3_aa: CANSPETSGGAPYNEQFF

v_call: TRBV12-3/TRBV12-4
clone_size: -
d_call: -
j_call: TRBJ1-2
cdr3_nt: TGTGCCAGCACCGGGGGCGGGCTATGGGGCTACACCTTC
cdr3_aa: CASTGGGLWGYTF

v_call: TRBV7-2
clone_size: -
d_call: -
j_call: TRBJ1-2
cdr3_nt: TGTGCCAGCAGCCCCGGGGGCCTTAACTATGGCTACACCTTC
cdr3_aa: CASSPGGLNYGYTF

v_call: TRBV12-3/TRBV12-4
clone_size: -
d_call: TRBD2
j_call: TRBJ2-3
cdr3_nt: TGTGCCAGCAGATTTAGCGGGGATACGCAGTATTTT
cdr3_aa: CASRFSGDTQYF

v_call: TRBV3-1
clone_size: -
d_call: TRBD2
j_call: TRBJ2-7
cdr3_nt: TGTGCCAGCAGCCAAGATCCGGCGGGGGGATACAATGAGCAGTACTTC
cdr3_aa: CASSQDPAGGYNEQYF

v_call: TRBV4-1
clone_size: -
d_call: -
j_call: TRBJ2-3
cdr3_nt: TGCGCCAGCAGCGATGGGACGGCGTTGGATACGCAGTATTTT
cdr3_aa: CASSDGTALDTQYF

v_call: TRBV28
clone_size: -
d_call: -
j_call: TRBJ2-7
cdr3_nt: TGTGCCAGCAGCACCTCGAGCGAGCAGTACTTC
cdr3_aa: CASSTSSEQYF

v_call: TRBV29-1
clone_size: once
d_call: -
j_call: TRBJ2-3
cdr3_nt: TGCAGCGTTGAAGACGGTGGAGATGCGCAGTATTTT
cdr3_aa: CSVEDGGDAQYF

v_call: TRBV4-2
clone_size: -
d_call: -
j_call: TRBJ1-1
cdr3_nt: TGTGCCAGCAGCCAAGTCGGAAGACGCCTCTCCCCTGAAGCTTTCTTT
cdr3_aa: CASSQVGRRLSPEAFF

v_call: TRBV2
clone_size: -
d_call: -
j_call: TRBJ2-7
cdr3_nt: TGTGCCAGCAGGGAAGACAGGTTCTCCTACGAGCAGTACTTC
cdr3_aa: CASREDRFSYEQYF

v_call: TRBV24-1
clone_size: -
d_call: TRBD1
j_call: TRBJ1-1
cdr3_nt: TGTGCCACCAGTGGGGGACAGGGGAACACTGAAGCTTTCTTT
cdr3_aa: CATSGGQGNTEAFF

v_call: TRBV7-9
clone_size: -
d_call: -
j_call: TRBJ1-2
cdr3_nt: TGTGCCAGCAGCTTCAGGGGTAGTTCCTATGGCTACACCTTC
cdr3_aa: CASSFRGSSYGYTF

v_call: TRBV29-1
clone_size: -
d_call: TRBD2
j_call: TRBJ2-3
cdr3_nt: TGCAGCGTTGAGGGGGGGTGGACAGATACGCAGTATTTT
cdr3_aa: CSVEGGWTDTQYF

v_call: TRBV20-1
clone_size: -
d_call: TRBD2
j_call: TRBJ2-5
cdr3_nt: TGCAGTGCCATCGGACTAGCCCAAGAGACCCAGTACTTC
cdr3_aa: CSAIGLAQETQYF

v_call: TRBV7-8
clone_size: -
d_call: TRBD2
j_call: TRBJ2-3
cdr3_nt: TGTGCCAGCAGCTTAGCGCTTACAACTAGCGGGACCACAGATACGCAGTATTTT
cdr3_aa: CASSLALTTSGTTDTQYF

v_call: TRBV7-2
clone_size: -
d_call: -
j_call: TRBJ2-5
cdr3_nt: TGTGCCAGCAGCCCCCTACAGGACCCTCAAGAGACCCAGTACTTC
cdr3_aa: CASSPLQDPQETQYF

v_call: TRBV5-1
clone_size: -
d_call: -
j_call: TRBJ2-1
cdr3_nt: TGCGCCAGCAGCAGTGGGGACGGCTCGCAAAAGGGGTTCTTC
cdr3_aa: CASSSGDGSQKGFF

v_call: TRBV7-9
clone_size: -
d_call: -
j_call: TRBJ2-7
cdr3_nt: TGTGCCAGCAGCTTTGTCCAGGTCCACGAGCAGTACTTC
cdr3_aa: CASSFVQVHEQYF

v_call: TRBV6-4
clone_size: many
d_call: -
j_call: TRBJ1-2
cdr3_nt: TGTGCCAGCAGTGACGGGGCAGGGGCGCCCTATGGCTACACCTTC
cdr3_aa: CASSDGAGAPYGYTF

v_call: TRBV30
clone_size: once
d_call: -
j_call: TRBJ1-1
cdr3_nt: TGTGCCTGGAGTCCTCAGGAAAAGGCTTTCTTT
cdr3_aa: CAWSPQEKAFF

v_call: TRBV28
clone_size: many
d_call: -
j_call: TRBJ2-7
cdr3_nt: TGTGCCAGCAGTCCCCATCGGGGGCCGAGCTCCTACGAGCAGTACTTC
cdr3_aa: CASSPHRGPSSYEQYF

v_call: TRBV30
clone_size: few
d_call: TRBD1
j_call: TRBJ2-5
cdr3_nt: TGTGCCTGCCAGACAGGGAACCAAGAGACCCAGTACTTC
cdr3_aa: CACQTGNQETQYF

v_call: TRBV5-1
clone_size: -
d_call: -
j_call: TRBJ2-7
cdr3_nt: TGCGCCAGCAGCTCCCCAGGGATGGCCTACGAGCAGTACTTC
cdr3_aa: CASSSPGMAYEQYF

v_call: TRBV2
clone_size: few
d_call: TRBD2
j_call: TRBJ2-1
cdr3_nt: TGTGCCTCCCGGACTAGCTGGTACAATGAGCAGTTCTTC
cdr3_aa: CASRTSWYNEQFF

v_call: TRBV3-1
clone_size: -
d_call: TRBD1
j_call: TRBJ2-7
cdr3_nt: TGTGCCAGCAGCCAAGGGGACAGGGGTATACACGAGCAGTACTTC
cdr3_aa: CASSQGDRGIHEQYF

v_call: TRBV7-2
clone_size: -
d_call: -
j_call: TRBJ2-7
cdr3_nt: TGTGCCAGCAGTCCCGGACATCTCTACGAGCAGTACTTC
cdr3_aa: CASSPGHLYEQYF

v_call: TRBV5-1
clone_size: -
d_call: TRBD1
j_call: TRBJ2-7
cdr3_nt: TGCGCCAGCAGCTTGGCTCGGACAGGGCGATACGAGCAGTACTTC
cdr3_aa: CASSLARTGRYEQYF

v_call: TRBV11-2
clone_size: -
d_call: -
j_call: TRBJ2-7
cdr3_nt: TGTGCCAGCAGCTTAGAAGGACGGTACTCCGAGCAGTACTTC
cdr3_aa: CASSLEGRYSEQYF

v_call: TRBV29-1
clone_size: -
d_call: -
j_call: TRBJ1-2
cdr3_nt: TGCAGCGTAGAAAGGGCCAGGGGCGATGGCTACACCTTC
cdr3_aa: CSVERARGDGYTF

v_call: TRBV9
clone_size: few
d_call: TRBD1
j_call: TRBJ1-1
cdr3_nt: TGTGCCAGTGGGACAGGAACTGAAGCTTTCTTT
cdr3_aa: CASGTGTEAFF

v_call: TRBV5-8
clone_size: few
d_call: -
j_call: TRBJ2-3
cdr3_nt: TGTGCCAGCAGCCGCGGGGTACAGACCACAGATACGCAGTATTTT
cdr3_aa: CASSRGVQTTDTQYF

v_call: TRBV12-3/TRBV12-4
clone_size: -
d_call: -
j_call: TRBJ2-2
cdr3_nt: TGTGCCAGCAGTTTAGCGCTCGGGGAGCTGTTTTTT
cdr3_aa: CASSLALGELFF

v_call: TRBV28
clone_size: -
d_call: -
j_call: TRBJ1-5
cdr3_nt: TGTGCCAGCAGTTTGGGAGGTGGGCAGGGGACTCAGCCCCAGCATTTT
cdr3_aa: CASSLGGGQGTQPQHF

v_call: TRBV9
clone_size: -
d_call: TRBD1
j_call: TRBJ1-6
cdr3_nt: TGTGCCAGCAGCGTTGGGACAGTGGGGGCACCCCTCCACTTT
cdr3_aa: CASSVGTVGAPLHF

v_call: TRBV12-3/TRBV12-4
clone_size: -
d_call: -
j_call: TRBJ2-2
cdr3_nt: TGTGCCAGCAGTGTGCGGGACAGCACCGGGGAGCTGTTTTTT
cdr3_aa: CASSVRDSTGELFF

v_call: TRBV24-1
clone_size: -
d_call: -
j_call: TRBJ1-1
cdr3_nt: TGTGCCACCAGTCAGGACTCTGAAGCTTTCTTT
cdr3_aa: CATSQDSEAFF

v_call: TRBV10-3
clone_size: few
d_call: -
j_call: TRBJ2-3
cdr3_nt: TGTGCCATCAGGCCCGGAAGCGGGCGATACAGCACAGATACGCAGTATTTT
cdr3_aa: CAIRPGSGRYSTDTQYF

v_call: TRBV27
clone_size: few
d_call: -
j_call: TRBJ2-3
cdr3_nt: TGTGCCAGCAGTGAGGAGGATACGCAGTATTTT
cdr3_aa: CASSEEDTQYF

v_call: TRBV6-2/TRBV6-3
clone_size: once
d_call: -
j_call: TRBJ1-2
cdr3_nt: TGTGCCAGCAGTTACGGCCGGACGGCGGGATCTGGCTACACCTTC
cdr3_aa: CASSYGRTAGSGYTF

v_call: TRBV4-2
clone_size: few
d_call: TRBD1
j_call: TRBJ1-5
cdr3_nt: TGTGCCAGCAGCCAGGACAGGGTGATTGGCAATCAGCCCCAGCATTTT
cdr3_aa: CASSQDRVIGNQPQHF

v_call: TRBV5-6
clone_size: -
d_call: -
j_call: TRBJ2-7
cdr3_nt: TGTGCCAGCAGAAACGCAGCCTCCTCCTACGAGCAGTACTTC
cdr3_aa: CASRNAASSYEQYF

v_call: TRBV4-3
clone_size: -
d_call: -
j_call: TRBJ2-1
cdr3_nt: TGCGCCAGCAGCCGAGAGGTAGGGGGCTACAATGAGCAGTTCTTC
cdr3_aa: CASSREVGGYNEQFF